A selection of T cell receptor beta chains follows, all from one sample in a study of preoperative IRX-2 immunotherapy in early breast cancer. The method was immunoSEQ multiplex PCR; TCRdb's version includes in-frame clones alone and lacks a portion of them. This table has about 32,000 clones, over 80% appearing once. This specimen consisted of lymph node tissue, obtained from a patient treated with IRX-2 immunotherapy. Receptors were obtained from a human donor with breast cancer. The CDR3 runs from the conserved cysteine through the conserved F or W. A D gene is named only where the DNA matches it firmly. A clone size is listed for some rows: how often the clone was seen (once, few, many), or a class if it is expanded.

D,size,length,J,V,DNA,CDR3
.,few,14,TRBJ2-3,TRBV15,TGTGCCACCAGCAGAGACCCGTTCGACGATACGCAGTATTTT,CATSRDPFDDTQYF
.,.,13,TRBJ1-5,TRBV19,TGTGCCAGTAGTCAAGGGAGGGATCAGCCCCAGCATTTT,CASSQGRDQPQHF
.,.,15,TRBJ1-4,TRBV7-8,TGTGCCAGCAGCCGAGGTACAGGACTGGCAGAGTTAGTGTTTTTT,CASSRGTGLAELVFF
TRBD2,.,16,TRBJ2-2,TRBV5-1,TGCGCCAGCAGCTTAAAACTAGCGGGACCGACTGGGGAGCTGTTTTTT,CASSLKLAGPTGELFF
TRBD2,.,15,TRBJ2-5,TRBV18,TGTGCCAGCTCACCACCGGCTAGCGGGAGGGAGACCCAGTACTTC,CASSPPASGRETQYF
TRBD1,.,15,TRBJ1-6,TRBV9,TGTGCCAGCAGCGTAGAAGCAGGGGGCTATTCACCCCTCCACTTT,CASSVEAGGYSPLHF
TRBD1,.,17,TRBJ1-5,TRBV19,TGTGCCAGTAGTAAAGAGACAGGGACGAGGGGCAATCAGCCCCAGCATTTT,CASSKETGTRGNQPQHF
.,.,13,TRBJ1-2,TRBV28,TGTGCCAGCAGTTTAACGACAGCGGATGGCTACACCTTC,CASSLTTADGYTF
TRBD2,.,14,TRBJ2-3,TRBV11-3,TGTGCCAGCAGCTTTCTAGCGGGGGCAGATACGCAGTATTTT,CASSFLAGADTQYF
.,.,14,TRBJ1-4,TRBV23-1,TGCGCCAGCAGCCAGCAATTCGGGAAAGAAAAACTGTTTTTT,CASSQQFGKEKLFF
TRBD1,once,17,TRBJ1-2,TRBV14,TGTGCCAGCAGCCAAGATCCCTCAGGGGGCGCCTGGTATGGCTACACCTTC,CASSQDPSGGAWYGYTF
TRBD2,few,17,TRBJ2-1,TRBV6-8,TGTGCCAGCAGCCCCCTCCCGGGACTAGCGGAGGACAATGAGCAGTTCTTC,CASSPLPGLAEDNEQFF